The clone carrying this T cell receptor beta chain came up once. The data belong to a study of T cell responses to AZD1222 COVID-19 vaccine. This CDR3 region has 14 residues. V lost 4 bases to trimming and J lost 2 bases, with 12 bases between them. Germline CDR1 reads SGHRS; CDR2 reads YFSETQ. Assay used: immunoSEQ multiplex PCR; TCRdb lists only in-frame clones, some missing. The profile shows 110,000 or so clones, over 80% of them singletons. The chain recombines TRBV5-1 with TRBJ2-5, with D perhaps given as TRBD1 or TRBD2 (5 bases each). The sample consisted of peripheral blood, taken on day 0 of AZD1222 vaccination. The receptor comes from an adult in good health. The CDR3 protein is CASSPGTQQETQYF. The DNA for the CDR3 is TGCGCCAGCAGCCCCGGGACCCAACAAGAGACCCAGTACTTC.